This T cell receptor (beta chain) was recovered during a study of identical twins (TCRdb year 2016). Study-level background: The study deep-sequenced TCR alpha and beta repertoires from monozygotic twins, unrelated adults of various ages and cord blood to test whether fetal clonotypes persist. To rule out contamination, replicate twin experiments were performed at different times with different library preparation protocols.

The receptor library was made with 5' RACE. Sequencing was performed on an Illumina HiSeq 2000. Template switching introduced a universal primer binding site; the final cDNA contained a unique molecular identifier, enabling accurate counting of TCR cDNA molecules. Specific primers in the conserved constant-segment region were used to synthesize first-strand cDNA for TCR alpha and beta chains. To control for contamination, every cDNA library carried two barcodes: a SMART-Mk sample barcode plus Illumina barcodes. TruSeq adapter sequences, together with Illumina sample barcodes, were added in two successive PCR steps. The Illumina HiSeq platform was used with custom primers to sequence TCR alpha and beta cDNA libraries. In the authors' own workflow: Unique molecular identifiers were extracted from raw reads with MiGEC, and CDR3 positions were determined with MiXCR. Recombination models were inferred per individual with the repgenHMM and IGoR tools using an EM algorithm. The analysis of shared clonotypes was done with the tcR package in R, with sharing normalized by the product of cloneset sizes. To study raw recombination without the effects of thymic and clonal selection, out-of-frame nonproductive sequences were analyzed. TCRdb trimmed the raw reads at Q25, called clones with MiXCR and kept productive beta chains. For every CDR3 protein sequence, its rows merge into one entry that carries the most common genes and DNA. The V and J calls were determined by TCRdb, not by the authors. This sample holds more than 1.5 million distinct CDR3 sequences; about 30% were observed only once. The ten largest clones represent about 0.3% of the sample.

This clonotype was seen a handful of times. Its recognized antigen is unknown. No much larger clone is present one base from it, and per-base qualities are unavailable. Every donor in the study was a healthy Caucasian. What the study reported, not specific to this receptor: Out-of-frame TCR alpha sequences shared between twins showed an excess of low generation-probability sequences compared with coincidental sharing between unrelated individuals. Excess twin sharing in beta out-of-frame sequences was weaker because fewer shared sequences lowered the signal-to-noise ratio. Because the same donors could not be followed over many years, the conclusions relied on cross-sectional statistical analysis. Out-of-frame TCR alpha sharing in monozygotic twins was systematically underestimated by recombination models, whereas sharing between unrelated individuals was in agreement with the recombination models. Invariant T cells such as MAIT and iNKT could partly confound zero-insertion analyses, although diverse VJ usage argued against such confounding for most clonotypes. Fewer insertions were carried by abundant cord blood beta clonotypes; a weaker similar trend was observed in young adult naive repertoires, while no such trend was observed in memory repertoires.

Taken from cysteine to phenylalanine, the CDR3 has 11 residues. Only the CDR3 DNA is retained, 33 bases long and in frame from the first base. The germline V gene sets CDR1 to SQVTM and CDR2 to ANQGSEA. V was cut back by 4 bases and J by 4 bases, leaving a gap of 7 bases between them. This TCR derives from a newborn girl in good health. Rearrangement joined TRBV29-1 to TRBJ2-5, with a weak D call of TRBD1 (5 bases match). Sample: cord blood. The CDR3 corresponds to CSVAGSETQYF. The DNA reads TGCAGCGTTGCAGGGTCAGAGACCCAGTACTTC.